The entry below describes one TCR beta chain. Its antigen is unknown. A multiplex PCR was run with 60 Vbeta primers and 13 Jbeta primers. Sequencing used immunoSEQ multiplex PCR; TCRdb keeps in-frame clones, though not all of them. Of about 150,000 clones in the sample, approximately 85% were seen once. These data come from a study of cytomegalovirus exposure and HLA in healthy donors. Study-level findings and limits: Common viral pathogens seemed, in a later analysis, to connect with several of the most significant clusters.

The CDR3 totals 12 residues. The germline V gene has CDR1 KGHSH and CDR2 LQKENI. V was cut by 1 base and J by 6 bases, with 5 bases left in between. The origin of this receptor is a girl aged 10 to 17 in good health and CMV-seropositive. The sequenced sample was PBMCs. V usage is TRBV18 and J usage is TRBJ2-3; no clear D. The DNA for the CDR3 is TGTGCCAGCTCACCACAAACTGATACGCAGTATTTT. It is translated as CASSPQTDTQYF.